This T cell receptor beta chain was identified in a study of control samples from healthy donors and cancer patients (dated by TCRdb to about 2020). The germline V gene specifies SNHLY as CDR1 and FYNNEI as CDR2. V is reduced by 6 bases and J by 4 bases, leaving a spacing of 10 bases between them. Spanning cysteine to phenylalanine, the CDR3 consists of 14 amino acids. Only the CDR3 part of the read is kept: 42 bases, read in frame from the first base. This clone was observed a handful of times. What this receptor recognizes is not known. No per-base quality is available; no much larger clone lies one base away. Library generation was performed with the immunoSEQ multiplex PCR assay. TCRdb obtained this table from immuneACCESS and retained in-frame rearrangements with V and J assigned. These tables miss some clones; where compared with another copy, unresolved V genes account for less than half of the shortfall, and the remainder is unexplained. The sample has 150,000 to 200,000 clones on record, approximately 90% of them singletons. Of the sample, 1.4% falls within the top ten clones.

Sequencing was performed on blood. The TCR was taken from a man aged 30-40 years in good health. The rearranged segments are TRBV2 and TRBJ1-6; a weak D assignment points to TRBD1 (6 bases agree). Here the CDR3 is given as CASSRDKYNSPLHF. Read as DNA, the sequence is TGTGCCAGCAGCCGGGACAAATATAATTCACCCCTCCACTTT.